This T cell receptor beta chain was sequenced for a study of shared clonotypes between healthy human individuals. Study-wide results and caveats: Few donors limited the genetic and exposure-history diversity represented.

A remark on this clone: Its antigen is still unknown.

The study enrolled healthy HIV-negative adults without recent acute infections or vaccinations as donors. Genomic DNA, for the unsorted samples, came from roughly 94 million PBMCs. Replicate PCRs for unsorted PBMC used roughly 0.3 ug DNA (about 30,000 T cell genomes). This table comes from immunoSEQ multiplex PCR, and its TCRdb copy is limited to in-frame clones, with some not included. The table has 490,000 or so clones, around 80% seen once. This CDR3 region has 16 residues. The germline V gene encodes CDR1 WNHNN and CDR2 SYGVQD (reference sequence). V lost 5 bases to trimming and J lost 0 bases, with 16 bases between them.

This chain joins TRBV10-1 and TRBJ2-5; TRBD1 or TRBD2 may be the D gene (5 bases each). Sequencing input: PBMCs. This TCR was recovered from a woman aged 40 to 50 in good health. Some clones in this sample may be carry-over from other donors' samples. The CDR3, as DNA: TGCGCCAGCAGTCCGTCCGGGACGTACAACCAAGAGACCCAGTACTTC. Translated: CASSPSGTYNQETQYF.